What follows describes a single TCR beta chain. This record belongs to a study of blood T cell repertoires in COVID-19. Germline-derived CDR1 and CDR2 are MNHEY and SMNVEV (reference sequence). V lost 10 bases and J 4 bases, leaving 10 bases between the germline ends. This CDR3 region has 11 residues. Clones were read by immunoSEQ multiplex PCR, and TCRdb kept only the in-frame ones, dropping some. The repertoire holds around 150,000 clones, with roughly 86% as singletons. The material sequenced was PBMCs or T cells enriched from blood (not recorded which). This clonotype was sampled from a woman between 45 and 60 years old with acute COVID-19. The gene calls are TRBV27 and TRBJ1-2; D ambiguous. The CDR3 loop reads CATLGSYGYTF. CDR3 in DNA: TGTGCCACTTTGGGCTCCTATGGCTACACCTTC.